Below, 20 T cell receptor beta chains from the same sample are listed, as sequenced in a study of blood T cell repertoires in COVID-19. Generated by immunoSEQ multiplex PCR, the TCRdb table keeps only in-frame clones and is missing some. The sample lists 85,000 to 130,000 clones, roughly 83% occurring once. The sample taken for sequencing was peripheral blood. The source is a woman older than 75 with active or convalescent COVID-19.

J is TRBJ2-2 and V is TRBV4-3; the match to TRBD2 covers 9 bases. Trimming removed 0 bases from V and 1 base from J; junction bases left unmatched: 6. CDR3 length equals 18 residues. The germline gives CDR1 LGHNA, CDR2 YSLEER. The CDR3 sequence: CASSQDFSGRMNTGELFF. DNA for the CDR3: TGCGCCAGCAGCCAAGATTTCAGCGGGAGGATGAACACCGGGGAGCTGTTTTTT.

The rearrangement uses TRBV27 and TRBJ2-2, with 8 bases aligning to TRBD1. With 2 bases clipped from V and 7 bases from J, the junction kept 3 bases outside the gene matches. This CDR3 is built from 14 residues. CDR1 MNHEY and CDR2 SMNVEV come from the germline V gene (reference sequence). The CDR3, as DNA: TGTGCCAGCAGTTTAGGACAGGGAGACGGGGAGCTGTTTTTT. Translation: CASSLGQGDGELFF.

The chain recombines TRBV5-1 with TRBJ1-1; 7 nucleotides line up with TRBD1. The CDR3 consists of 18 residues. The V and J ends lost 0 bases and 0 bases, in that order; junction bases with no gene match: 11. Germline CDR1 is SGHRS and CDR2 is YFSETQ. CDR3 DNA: TGCGCCAGCAGCTTGGGAGCAGGGGGTTCGGGCATGAACACTGAAGCTTTCTTT. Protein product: CASSLGAGGSGMNTEAFF. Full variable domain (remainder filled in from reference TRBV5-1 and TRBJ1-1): KAGVTQTPRYLIKTRGQQVTLSCSPISGHRSVSWYQQTPGQGLQFLFEYFSETQRNKGNFPGRFSGRQFSNSRSEMNVSTLELGDSALYLCASSLGAGGSGMNTEAFFGQGTRLTVV.

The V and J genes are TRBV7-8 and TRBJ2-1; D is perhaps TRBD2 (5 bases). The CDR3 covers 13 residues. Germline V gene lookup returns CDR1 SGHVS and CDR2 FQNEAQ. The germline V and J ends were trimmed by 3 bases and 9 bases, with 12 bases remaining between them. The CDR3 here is CASSFGASGEQFF. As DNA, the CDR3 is TGTGCCAGCAGCTTTGGTGCCAGCGGTGAGCAGTTCTTC.

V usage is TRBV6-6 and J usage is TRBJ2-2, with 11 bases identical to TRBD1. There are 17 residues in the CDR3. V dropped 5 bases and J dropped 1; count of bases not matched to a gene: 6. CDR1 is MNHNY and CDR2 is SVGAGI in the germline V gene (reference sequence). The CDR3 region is CASSRRDRGVNTGELFF. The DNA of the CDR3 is TGTGCCAGCAGTCGCCGGGACAGGGGGGTGAACACCGGGGAGCTGTTTTTT.

The CDR3 spells CAISRTSGRAYKYF. Written as DNA, the CDR3 is TGTGCCATCAGTAGGACTAGCGGGAGGGCTTATAAGTACTTC. The genes are TRBV10-3 and TRBJ2-7; 15 nucleotides line up with TRBD2. The V gene end was trimmed by 5 bases and the J gene end by 11 bases; junction bases not matched to a gene: 7. Germline CDR1 reads ENHRY; CDR2 reads SYGVKD. The CDR3 length is 14 residues.

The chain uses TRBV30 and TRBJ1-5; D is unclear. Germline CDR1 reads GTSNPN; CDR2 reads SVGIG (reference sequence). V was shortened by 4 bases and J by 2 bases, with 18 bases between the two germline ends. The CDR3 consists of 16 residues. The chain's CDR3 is CAWTEAPGFGNQPQHF. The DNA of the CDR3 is TGTGCCTGGACGGAAGCCCCGGGTTTCGGCAATCAGCCCCAGCATTTT.

CDR3 coding DNA: TGTGCCAGCAGCCAAGATGGGGGGGTGAATGAAAAACTGTTTTTT. Encoded protein: CASSQDGGVNEKLFF. The chain joins TRBV4-2 to TRBJ1-4; D may be TRBD1 (5 bases). Trimming shortened V by 0 bases and J by 5 bases, and 10 bases separated the two germline ends. The CDR3 sequence is 15 residues long. CDR1 is LGHNA and CDR2 is YNFKEQ in the germline V gene.

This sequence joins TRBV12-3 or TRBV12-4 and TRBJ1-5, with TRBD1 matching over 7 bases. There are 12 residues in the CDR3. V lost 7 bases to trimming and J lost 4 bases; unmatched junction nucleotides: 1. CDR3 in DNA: TGTGCCAGCACAGGGGGAAATCAGCCCCAGCATTTT. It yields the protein CASTGGNQPQHF.

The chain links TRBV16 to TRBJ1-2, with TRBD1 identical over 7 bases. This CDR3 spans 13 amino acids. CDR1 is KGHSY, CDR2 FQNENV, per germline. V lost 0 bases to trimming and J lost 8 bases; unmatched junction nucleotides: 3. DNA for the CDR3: TGTGCCAGCAGCCAATCGCAGGGGGTCGGCTACACCTTC. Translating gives CASSQSQGVGYTF. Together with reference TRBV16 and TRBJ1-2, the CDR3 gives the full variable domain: GEEVAQTPKHLVRGEGQKAKLYCAPIKGHSYVFWYQQVLKNEFKFLISFQNENVFDETGMPKERFSAKCLPNSPCSLEIQATKLEDSAVYFCASSQSQGVGYTFGSGTRLTVV.

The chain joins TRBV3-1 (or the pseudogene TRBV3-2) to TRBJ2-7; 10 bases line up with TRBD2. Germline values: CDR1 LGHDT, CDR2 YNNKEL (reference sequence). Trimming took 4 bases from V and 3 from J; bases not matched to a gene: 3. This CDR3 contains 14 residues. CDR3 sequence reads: CASSPSSGGYEQYF. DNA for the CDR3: TGTGCCAGCAGCCCTTCTAGCGGGGGCTACGAGCAGTACTTC.

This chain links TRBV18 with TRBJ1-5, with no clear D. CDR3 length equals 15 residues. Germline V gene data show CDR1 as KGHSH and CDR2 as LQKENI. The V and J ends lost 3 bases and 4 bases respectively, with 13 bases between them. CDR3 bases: TGTGCCAGCTCACCCCCTAGGTACCCGAATCAGCCCCAGCATTTT. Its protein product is CASSPPRYPNQPQHF.

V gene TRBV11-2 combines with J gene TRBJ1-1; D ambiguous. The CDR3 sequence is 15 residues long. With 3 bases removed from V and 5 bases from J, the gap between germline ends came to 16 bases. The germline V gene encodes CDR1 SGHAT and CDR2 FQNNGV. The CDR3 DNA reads TGTGCCAGCAGCTTCCGGATGGGCCCTGGGACTGAAGCTTTCTTT. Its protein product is CASSFRMGPGTEAFF.

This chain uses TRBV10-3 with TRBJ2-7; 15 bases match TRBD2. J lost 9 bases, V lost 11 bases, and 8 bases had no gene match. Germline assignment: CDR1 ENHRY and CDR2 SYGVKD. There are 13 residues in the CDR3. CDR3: CASGLAGGPRQYF. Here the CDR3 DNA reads TGTGCCTCCGGACTAGCGGGGGGGCCAAGGCAGTACTTC.

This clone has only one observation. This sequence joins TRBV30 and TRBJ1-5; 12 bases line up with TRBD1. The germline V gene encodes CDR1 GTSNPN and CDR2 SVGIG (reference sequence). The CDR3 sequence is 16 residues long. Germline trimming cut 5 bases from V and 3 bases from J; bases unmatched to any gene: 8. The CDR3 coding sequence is TGTGCCTGGGGCCGAGGGACAGGGGGCTTCAATCAGCCCCAGCATTTT. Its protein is CAWGRGTGGFNQPQHF.

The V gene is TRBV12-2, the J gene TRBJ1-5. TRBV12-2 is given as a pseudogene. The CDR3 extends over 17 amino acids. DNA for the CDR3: TGTGCAAGTCGCTTAGCGGGAGGGGGGGAGGACAATCAGCCCCAGCATTTT. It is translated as CASRLAGGGEDNQPQHF.

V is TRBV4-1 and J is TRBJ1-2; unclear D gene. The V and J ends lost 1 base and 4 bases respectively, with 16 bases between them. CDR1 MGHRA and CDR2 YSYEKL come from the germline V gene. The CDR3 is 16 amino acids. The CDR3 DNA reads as TGCGCCAGCAGCCAAGGCCCTCGGGAGGTCCGCTATGGCTACACCTTC. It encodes CASSQGPREVRYGYTF.

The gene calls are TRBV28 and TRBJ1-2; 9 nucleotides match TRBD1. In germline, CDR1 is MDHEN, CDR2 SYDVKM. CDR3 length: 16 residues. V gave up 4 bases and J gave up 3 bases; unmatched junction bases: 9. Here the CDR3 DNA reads TGTGCCAGCAGTTCACCGGGACAGGGAACGCACTATGGCTACACCTTC. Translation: CASSSPGQGTHYGYTF.

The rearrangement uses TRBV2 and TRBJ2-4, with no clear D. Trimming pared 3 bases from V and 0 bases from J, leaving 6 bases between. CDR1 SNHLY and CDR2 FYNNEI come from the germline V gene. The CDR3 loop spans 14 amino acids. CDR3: CASSDPLAKNIQYF. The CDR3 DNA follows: TGTGCCAGCAGTGACCCTTTAGCCAAAAACATTCAGTACTTC.

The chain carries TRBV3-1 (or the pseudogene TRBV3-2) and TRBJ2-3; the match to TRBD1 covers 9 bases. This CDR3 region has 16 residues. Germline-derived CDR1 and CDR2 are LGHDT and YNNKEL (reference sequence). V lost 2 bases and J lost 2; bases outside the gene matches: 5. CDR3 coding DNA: TGTGCCAGCAGCCAACCGGACAGGGGTCCCACAGATACGCAGTATTTT. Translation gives CASSQPDRGPTDTQYF.